These 17 T cell receptor beta chains originate from one sample sequenced in a study of cytomegalovirus exposure and HLA in healthy donors. PCR primers comprised 60 Vbeta and 13 Jbeta primers. Only in-frame clones appear in the TCRdb table, and some are missing; sequencing was by immunoSEQ multiplex PCR. The sample records 150,000 or so clones, approximately 78% being singletons. Material: PBMCs. These TCRs come from a man between 18 and 29 years old in good health and CMV-seropositive.

This clone turned up a few times. The chain is built from TRBV2 and TRBJ2-7; tentatively, D is TRBD1 (6 bases). CDR3 length equals 12 residues. The germline gives CDR1 SNHLY, CDR2 FYNNEI. V was pared by 3 bases and J by 5 bases, with 8 bases between. For the CDR3, the DNA is TGTGCCAGCAGTGACAGGGGCCACGAGCAGTACTTC. It translates to CASSDRGHEQYF. Full variable domain (remainder filled in from reference TRBV2 and TRBJ2-7): EPEVTQTPSHQVTQMGQEVILRCVPISNHLYFYWYRQILGQKVEFLVSFYNNEISEKSEIFDDQFSVERPDGSNFTLKIRSTKLEDSAMYFCASSDRGHEQYFGPGTRLTVT.

This chain uses TRBV6-5 with TRBJ2-7; TRBD2 agrees at 8 bases. This CDR3 contains 15 residues. Germline V gives CDR1 MNHEY, CDR2 SVGAGI. Trimming removed 0 bases from V and 3 bases from J; junction bases left unmatched: 4. The CDR3 DNA reads as TGTGCCAGCAGTTACTCAGCGGGAGATGGCTACGAGCAGTACTTC. It yields the protein CASSYSAGDGYEQYF.

The V and J genes are TRBV14 and TRBJ1-1, with D perhaps TRBD1 (6 bases). Looked up from germline, CDR1 is SGHDN and CDR2 is FVKESK. This CDR3 region has 12 residues. The V gene lost 5 bases and the J gene lost 6 bases, with 10 bases spanning the gap. CDR3 in DNA: TGTGCCAGCAGCGCCCCAGGGGCTGAAGCTTTCTTT. As protein: CASSAPGAEAFF.

The chain recombines TRBV7-2 with TRBJ2-3; maybe TRBD2 (5 bases). The V gene lost 3 bases and the J gene lost 7 bases, with 23 bases spanning the gap. The germline gives CDR1 SGHTA, CDR2 FQGNSA. This CDR3 contains 17 residues. The CDR3 DNA follows: TGTGCCAGCAGCTTGAGGCTAGCAACCCTAGCACCTTATACGCAGTATTTT. The encoded protein is CASSLRLATLAPYTQYF.

The J gene is TRBJ2-1, the V gene TRBV6-1, with 12 bases fitting TRBD2. There are 18 residues in the CDR3. The J segment lost 2 bases and the V segment lost 1 base, leaving 6 bases of the junction unmatched. Germline CDR1 is MNHNS and CDR2 is SASEGT. CDR3 in DNA: TGTGCCAGCAGTGAAGAGTACCTAGCGGGAGGGGCCTACAATGAGCAGTTCTTC. Protein product: CASSEEYLAGGAYNEQFF.

Written as DNA, the CDR3 is TGTGCCAGCAGCTCTAGCGGGGATTACAATGAGCAGTTCTTC. Protein sequence: CASSSSGDYNEQFF. J is TRBJ2-1 and V is TRBV11-3; 9 bases are a match to TRBD2. The CDR3 has 14 residues. Germline V gives CDR1 SGHNT, CDR2 YENEEA. The junction had 2 bases not matched to a gene; V was cut back by 4 bases and J by 4 bases.

The chain uses TRBV2 and TRBJ2-7; tentatively, D is TRBD1 (6 bases). This CDR3 is 15 amino acids long. Germline lookup yields CDR1 SNHLY and CDR2 FYNNEI. The V and J ends lost 5 bases and 3 bases respectively, with 17 bases between them. In DNA form, the CDR3 reads TGTGCCAGCAGTACAGCCCCAGGGGCTAGCTACGAGCAGTACTTC. Protein product: CASSTAPGASYEQYF.

This sequence joins TRBV2 and TRBJ2-5, with a tentative D call TRBD2 (6 bases). CDR1 is SNHLY, CDR2 FYNNEI, per germline. Between the trimmed V and J ends, which lost 10 bases and 1 base, there was a span of 16 bases. This CDR3 contains 14 residues. The CDR3 loop is CAIPSEGFQETQYF. CDR3 bases: TGTGCCATACCATCGGAGGGCTTCCAAGAGACCCAGTACTTC.

The CDR3 protein is CASSSQPQGKDTEAFF. The CDR3 nucleotides are TGCGCCAGCAGCTCGCAGCCACAGGGGAAGGACACTGAAGCTTTCTTT. The V call is TRBV5-1, the J call TRBJ1-1, with 7 bases that match TRBD1. V lost 3 bases and J lost 3; bases outside the gene matches: 11. CDR3 length: 16 amino acids. The germline CDR1 and CDR2 sequences are SGHRS and YFSETQ.

The gene calls are TRBV7-9 and TRBJ1-1; 10 bases are a match to TRBD1. The germline V gene has CDR1 SEHNR and CDR2 FQNEAQ (reference sequence). The CDR3 has 15 amino acids. Germline trimming cut 6 bases from V and 10 bases from J; bases unmatched to any gene: 14. The CDR3 nucleotides are TGTGCCAGCAGTCCCACCCCCGGGACAGGGGAGGGAGCTTTCTTT. Translating gives CASSPTPGTGEGAFF.

A single count supports this clone. V and J are TRBV2 and TRBJ2-2, with 9 positions matching TRBD1. From germline, CDR1 is SNHLY and CDR2 FYNNEI. The CDR3 runs 18 residues. V lost 8 bases to trimming and J lost 1 base; unmatched junction nucleotides: 14. CDR3 residues: CASSRLFPGQGNTGELFF. CDR3 bases: TGTGCCAGCTCCCGCCTATTCCCGGGACAGGGGAACACCGGGGAGCTGTTTTTT.

The genes are TRBV5-1 and TRBJ1-1; perhaps TRBD1 as D (5 bases). V lost 0 bases to trimming and J lost 4 bases, with 10 bases between them. The germline gives CDR1 SGHRS, CDR2 YFSETQ. CDR3 length: 14 residues. The CDR3 spells CASSLEAGSTEAFF. The CDR3 region has the DNA TGCGCCAGCAGCTTGGAGGCAGGGTCCACTGAAGCTTTCTTT.

This clone was observed a handful of times. The same CDR3 also results from other DNA sequences found in this sample. The chain recombines TRBV10-3 with TRBJ2-7, with 7 bases fitting TRBD2. CDR3 length equals 14 residues. Per germline, CDR1 ENHRY and CDR2 SYGVKD. The V gene end was trimmed by 3 bases and the J gene end by 3 bases; junction bases not matched to a gene: 5. CDR3 nucleotide sequence: TGTGCCATCAGTGACACGACTAGCCTCTACGAGCAGTACTTC. Its translation: CAISDTTSLYEQYF.

The chain recombines TRBV29-1 with TRBJ2-5, with 7 nucleotides matching TRBD1. Germline V gene sequence: CDR1 SQVTM, CDR2 ANQGSEA. Unmatched junction bases numbered 8, after V lost 0 bases and J lost 4 bases. The CDR3 has 15 amino acids. The CDR3 sequence: CSVEDPIQGRETQYF. For the CDR3, the DNA is TGCAGCGTTGAAGATCCTATACAGGGGCGAGAGACCCAGTACTTC.

This chain connects TRBV18 to TRBJ1-5; 9 positions match TRBD1. The germline V gene has CDR1 KGHSH and CDR2 LQKENI. This CDR3 is built from 15 residues. The ends lost 6 bases at V and 5 bases at J; junction bases unmatched: 8. CDR3 sequence: CASSRTGGSDQPQHF. CDR3 bases: TGTGCCAGCTCCCGAACAGGGGGCAGTGATCAGCCCCAGCATTTT.

This clone turned up a few times. The chain is built from TRBV19 and TRBJ1-1, with D perhaps TRBD1 (5 bases). The CDR3 sequence is 14 residues long. Per germline, CDR1 LNHDA and CDR2 SQIVND (reference sequence). V lost 3 bases and J 4 bases, leaving 12 bases between the germline ends. CDR3 sequence: CASSMGQLGTEAFF. Here the CDR3 DNA reads TGTGCCAGTAGTATGGGGCAGCTGGGCACTGAAGCTTTCTTT.

The V and J genes are TRBV4-1 and TRBJ1-3, with TRBD1 matching over 9 bases. Germline loops: CDR1 MGHRA, CDR2 YSYEKL. J lost 2 bases, V lost 2 bases, and 7 bases had no gene match. CDR3 length equals 17 residues. The CDR3 spells CASSQSGTGPPGNTIYF. The CDR3 DNA reads as TGCGCCAGCAGCCAATCCGGGACAGGGCCCCCTGGAAACACCATATATTTT.